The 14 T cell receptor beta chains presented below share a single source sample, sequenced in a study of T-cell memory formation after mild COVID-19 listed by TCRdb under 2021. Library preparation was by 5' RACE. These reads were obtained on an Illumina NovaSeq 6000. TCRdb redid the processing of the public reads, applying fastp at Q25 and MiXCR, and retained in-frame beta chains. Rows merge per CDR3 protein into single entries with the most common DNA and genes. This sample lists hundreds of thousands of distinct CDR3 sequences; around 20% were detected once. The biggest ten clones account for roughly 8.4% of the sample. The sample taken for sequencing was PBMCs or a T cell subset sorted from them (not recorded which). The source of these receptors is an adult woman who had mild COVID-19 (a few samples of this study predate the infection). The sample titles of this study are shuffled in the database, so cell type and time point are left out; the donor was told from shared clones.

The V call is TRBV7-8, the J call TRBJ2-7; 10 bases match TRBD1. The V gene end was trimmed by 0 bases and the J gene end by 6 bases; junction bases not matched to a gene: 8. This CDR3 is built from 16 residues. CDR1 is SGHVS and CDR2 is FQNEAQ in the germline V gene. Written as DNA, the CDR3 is TGTGCCAGCAGCTTAGCCCGGGACAGGGGAGTGGGCGAGCAGTACTTC. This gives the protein CASSLARDRGVGEQYF. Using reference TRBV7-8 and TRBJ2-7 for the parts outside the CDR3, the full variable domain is GAGVSQSPRYKVAKRGQDVALRCDPISGHVSLFWYQQALGQGPEFLTYFQNEAQLDKSGLPSDRFFAERPEGSVSTLKIQRTQQEDSAVYLCASSLARDRGVGEQYFGPGTRLTVT.

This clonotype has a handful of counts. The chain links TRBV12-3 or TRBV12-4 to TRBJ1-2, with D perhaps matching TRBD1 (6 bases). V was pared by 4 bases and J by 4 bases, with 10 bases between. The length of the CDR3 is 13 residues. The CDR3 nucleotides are TGTGCCAGCAGTTCAGGACAGATCTATGGCTACACCTTC. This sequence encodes CASSSGQIYGYTF.

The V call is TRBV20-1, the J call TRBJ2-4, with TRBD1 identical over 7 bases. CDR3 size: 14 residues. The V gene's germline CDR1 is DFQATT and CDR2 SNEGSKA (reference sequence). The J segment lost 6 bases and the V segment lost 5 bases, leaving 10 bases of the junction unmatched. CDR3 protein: CSAFFKGAANIQYF. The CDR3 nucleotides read TGCAGTGCTTTTTTCAAGGGGGCGGCAAACATTCAGTACTTC.

This CDR3 is CASSGGLAGFGENIQYF. CDR3 in DNA: TGCGCCAGCAGCGGGGGACTAGCGGGGTTTGGGGAAAACATTCAGTACTTC. The chain has TRBV5-1 and TRBJ2-4; 13 nucleotides match TRBD2. Per the germline V gene, CDR1 is SGHRS and CDR2 is YFSETQ. The CDR3 runs to 17 residues. V shed 4 bases, J shed 5 bases, and the junction held 9 bases outside the gene matches.

This CDR3 is CASSSVGQGDEQYF. In DNA, the CDR3 is TGTGCCAGCAGCTCAGTCGGACAGGGTGACGAGCAGTACTTC. The V call is TRBV7-9, the J call TRBJ2-7; TRBD1 matches at 8 bases. Per germline, CDR1 SEHNR and CDR2 FQNEAQ (reference sequence). The V segment lost 4 bases and the J segment 5 bases; nucleotides outside the gene matches: 7. This CDR3 spans 14 amino acids.

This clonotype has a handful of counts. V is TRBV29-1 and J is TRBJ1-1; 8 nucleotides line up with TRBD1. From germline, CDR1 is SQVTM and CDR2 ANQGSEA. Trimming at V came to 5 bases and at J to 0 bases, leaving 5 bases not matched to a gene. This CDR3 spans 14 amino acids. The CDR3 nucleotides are TGCAGCGTTCAGGGGGCCGGAATGAACACTGAAGCTTTCTTT. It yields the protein CSVQGAGMNTEAFF.

CDR3 amino acids: CASSFTGQSTDTQYF. In DNA form, the CDR3 reads TGTGCCAGCAGTTTTACAGGACAGAGCACAGATACGCAGTATTTT. The chain employs TRBV12-3 or TRBV12-4 and TRBJ2-3, with D maybe TRBD1 (6 bases). V lost 3 bases, J lost 0 bases, and 10 bases lay in between. The length of the CDR3 is 15 residues.

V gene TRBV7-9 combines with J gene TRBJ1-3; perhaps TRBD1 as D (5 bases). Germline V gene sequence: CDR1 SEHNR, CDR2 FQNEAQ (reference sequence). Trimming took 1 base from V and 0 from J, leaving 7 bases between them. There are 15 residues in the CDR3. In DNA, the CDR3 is TGTGCCAGCAGCTTAGAGGGGATCTCTGGAAACACCATATATTTT. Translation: CASSLEGISGNTIYF.

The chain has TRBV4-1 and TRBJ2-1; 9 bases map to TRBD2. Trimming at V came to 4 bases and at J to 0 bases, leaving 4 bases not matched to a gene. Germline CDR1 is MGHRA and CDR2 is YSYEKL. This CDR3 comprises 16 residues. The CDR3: CASSLRTSDSYNEQFF. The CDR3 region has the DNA TGCGCCAGCAGCCTTAGGACTAGCGACTCCTACAATGAGCAGTTCTTC.

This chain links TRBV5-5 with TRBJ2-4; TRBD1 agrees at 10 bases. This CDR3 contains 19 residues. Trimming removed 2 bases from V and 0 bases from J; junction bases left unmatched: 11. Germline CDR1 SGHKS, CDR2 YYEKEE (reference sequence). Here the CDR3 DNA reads TGTGCCAGCAGCTTATGGGACAGGGGAAGGGGATTAGCCAAAAACATTCAGTACTTC. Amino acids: CASSLWDRGRGLAKNIQYF.

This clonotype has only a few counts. CDR3: CASSPGLAPYNEQFF. CDR3 nucleotides: TGTGCCAGCAGCCCGGGACTAGCTCCCTACAATGAGCAGTTCTTC. V and J are TRBV27 and TRBJ2-1; 9 bases fit TRBD2. Germline-derived CDR1 and CDR2 are MNHEY and SMNVEV (reference sequence). CDR3 length: 15 amino acids. V was pared by 6 bases and J by 2 bases, with 5 bases of the junction left unmatched.

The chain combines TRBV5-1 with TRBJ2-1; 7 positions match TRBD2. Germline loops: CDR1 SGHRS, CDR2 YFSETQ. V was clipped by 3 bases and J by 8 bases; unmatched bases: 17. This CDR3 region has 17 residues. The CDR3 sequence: CASSYPERGGPLDEQFF. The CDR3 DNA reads TGCGCCAGCAGCTACCCAGAACGGGGAGGGCCTCTCGATGAGCAGTTCTTC.

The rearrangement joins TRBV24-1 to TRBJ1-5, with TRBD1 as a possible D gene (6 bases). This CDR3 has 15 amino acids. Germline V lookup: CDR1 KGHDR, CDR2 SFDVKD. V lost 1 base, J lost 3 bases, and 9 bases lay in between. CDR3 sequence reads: CATSDFTGPNQPQHF. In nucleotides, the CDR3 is TGTGCCACCAGTGATTTTACAGGGCCCAATCAGCCCCAGCATTTT.

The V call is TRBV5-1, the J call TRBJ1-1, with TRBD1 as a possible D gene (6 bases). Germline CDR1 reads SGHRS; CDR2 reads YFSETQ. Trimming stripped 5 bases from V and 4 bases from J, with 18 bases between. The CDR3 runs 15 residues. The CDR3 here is CASRPTLGAGTEAFF. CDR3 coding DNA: TGCGCCAGCAGACCGACCTTGGGGGCTGGCACTGAAGCTTTCTTT.